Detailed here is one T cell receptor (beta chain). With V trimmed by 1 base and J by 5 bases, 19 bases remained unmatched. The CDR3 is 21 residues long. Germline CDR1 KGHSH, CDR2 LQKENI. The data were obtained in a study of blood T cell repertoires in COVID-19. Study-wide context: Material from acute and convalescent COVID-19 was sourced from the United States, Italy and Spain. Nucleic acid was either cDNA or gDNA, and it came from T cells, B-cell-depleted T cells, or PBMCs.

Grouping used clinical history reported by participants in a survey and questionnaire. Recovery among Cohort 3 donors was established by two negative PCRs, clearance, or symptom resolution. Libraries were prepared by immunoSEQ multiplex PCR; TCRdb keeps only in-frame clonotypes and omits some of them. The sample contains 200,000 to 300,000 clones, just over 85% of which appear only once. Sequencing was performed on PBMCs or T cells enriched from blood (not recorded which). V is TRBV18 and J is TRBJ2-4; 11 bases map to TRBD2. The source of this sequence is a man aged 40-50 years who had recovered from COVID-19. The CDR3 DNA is TGTGCCAGCTCACCACGCACTATTAGCGGGGGGGCTCTCCCTACCGAAAACATTCAGTACTTC. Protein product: CASSPRTISGGALPTENIQYF.